The present T cell receptor (beta chain) was sequenced within a study of T cell responses to AZD1222 COVID-19 vaccine. Note on this clone: Antigen unknown.

TCRdb's table, derived via immunoSEQ multiplex PCR, lists solely in-frame clones and lacks some. The table includes approximately 140,000 clones, about 91% detected once. Study-wide results and limits: Spike-specific TCR breadth and depth went up after people got two AZD1222 doses. Donor demographics were predominantly white British with a female majority; clonal diversity may be underestimated. None of the repertoires were sampled until the peak T cell response had passed.

Pooling covered second doses at about 4 or about 12 weeks. Germline CDR1 reads SGHNT; CDR2 reads YENEEA. Between the trimmed V and J ends, which lost 6 bases and 4 bases, there was a span of 12 bases. CDR3 size: 13 residues. This rearrangement joins TRBV11-3 to TRBJ1-1, with D unresolved. The sample was peripheral blood, taken 28 days after the second AZD1222 dose. The receptor was isolated from an adult who received the AZD1222 COVID-19 vaccine. The chain's CDR3 is CASSTQSGTEAFF. In nucleotides, the CDR3 is TGTGCCAGCAGTACCCAAAGTGGCACTGAAGCTTTCTTT.